These T cell receptor beta chains were read from a single sample in a study of blood T cells in healthy people across ages. MiXCR, run by TCRdb on the 5' RACE reads, gives a single entry per CDR3 protein. The data contain approximately 600,000 distinct CDR3 sequences, roughly 53% of them singletons. Sequencing was carried out using blood. Receptor source: a man aged 55 to 69 in good health. The CDR3 runs from the conserved cysteine through the conserved F or W. Fields, in order: V gene, J gene, CDR3 protein.

TRBV3-1	TRBJ2-1	CASSQFGGGNEQFF
TRBV5-1	TRBJ2-5	CASSSQTTGIKTQYF
TRBV20-1	TRBJ2-3	CSPRGTLAGAHTDTQYF
TRBV25-1	TRBJ1-4	CASSEGQGVEKLFF
TRBV2	TRBJ2-7	CASSEVTSDPDPDEQYF
TRBV7-9	TRBJ1-6	CASSLHQTNSPLHF
TRBV5-1	TRBJ1-1	CASSLEGPMNTEAFF
TRBV5-1	TRBJ2-4	CASSTGTPKNIQYF
TRBV5-1	TRBJ2-5	CASSLGQEKTQYF
TRBV7-9	TRBJ2-4	CASSLGSPGSKNIQYF
TRBV7-8	TRBJ2-1	CASSPRRANEQFF
TRBV12-3/TRBV12-4	TRBJ2-5	CASSPGDGPRETQYF
TRBV11-2	TRBJ2-4	CASSLAGGHNIQYF
TRBV7-2	TRBJ2-6	CASSLGRASGANVLTF
TRBV2	TRBJ2-7	CASSVEGTGPGEQYF
TRBV27	TRBJ1-1	CASSLYGSGRMDTEAFF
TRBV12-3/TRBV12-4	TRBJ2-3	CASSFRGRADTQYF